This T cell receptor beta chain derives from a study of cytomegalovirus exposure and HLA in healthy donors. General study results and limits: Apparent HLA restriction characterized most CMV-associated TCR beta chains in a later analysis. In a later analysis, TCR beta V- and J-gene trimming showed a link to a missense DCLRE1C variant. The study labeled 150 to 200 TCR beta chains cytomegalovirus-associated.

This CDR3 is built from 14 residues. CDR1 and CDR2 (germline): SNHLY, FYNNEI. V gave up 3 bases and J gave up 8 bases; unmatched junction bases: 4. The PCR was carried out with 60 Vbeta primers and 13 Jbeta primers. Repertoires were generated with immunoSEQ multiplex PCR, while TCRdb's copy carries only in-frame clones and drops some. The sample has under 200,000 clones, 60% to 85% seen once. This clone occurred a few times. Its antigen is currently unknown. The source of this sequence is a middle-aged man in good health and CMV-seropositive. The specimen sequenced was PBMCs. J is TRBJ2-2 and V is TRBV2; 9 bases map to TRBD1. As DNA, the CDR3 is TGTGCCAGCAGTGAGGGACAGGGATCAGGGGAGCTGTTTTTT. Its translation: CASSEGQGSGELFF.